This T cell receptor beta chain was recorded in a study of human T cells and chemical hapten exposure. Concerning this clonotype itself: Its cognate antigen is unknown.

Regarding the study as a whole: More PT1 expanded TCRs went with higher patch test scores. As the donors had alopecia, their immune response may differ from healthy people's.

The CDR3 covers 13 residues. The V end lost 3 bases, the J end lost 10 bases, and 17 bases lay between the germline ends. In germline, CDR1 is SQVTM, CDR2 ANQGSEA. Via MiXCR, TCRdb re-called the RACE reads, giving one row per CDR3 protein. The sample yields under 400,000 distinct CDR3 sequences, roughly 5.3% seen once. Time point specified: pre-sensitization, week 0. Treatment: therapeutic diphenylcyclopropenone sensitization with weekly scalp DPC. This sample comprised whole blood, obtained in connection with sensitization to the hapten diphenylcyclopropenone (DPC). The source of this sequence is a woman aged 45-65 years with alopecia areata. Some clones in this sample may be carry-over from other donors' samples. The chain has TRBV29-1 and TRBJ2-3; D unclear. The CDR3: CSVERRRGGAQYF. CDR3 nucleotides: TGCAGCGTTGAGAGGCGGCGCGGCGGAGCGCAGTATTTT.